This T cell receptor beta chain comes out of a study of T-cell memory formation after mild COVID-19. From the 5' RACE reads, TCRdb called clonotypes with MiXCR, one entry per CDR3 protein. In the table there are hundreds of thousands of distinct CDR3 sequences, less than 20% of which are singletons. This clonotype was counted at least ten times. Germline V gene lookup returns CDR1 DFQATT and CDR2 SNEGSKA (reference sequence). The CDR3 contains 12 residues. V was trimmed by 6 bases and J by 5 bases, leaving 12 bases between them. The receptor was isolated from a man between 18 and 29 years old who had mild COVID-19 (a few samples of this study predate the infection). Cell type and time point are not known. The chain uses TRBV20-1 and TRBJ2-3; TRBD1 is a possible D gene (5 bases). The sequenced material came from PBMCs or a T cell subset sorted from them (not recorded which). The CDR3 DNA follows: TGCAGTGCGATAAATCAGGGAGATACGCAGTATTTT. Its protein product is CSAINQGDTQYF.